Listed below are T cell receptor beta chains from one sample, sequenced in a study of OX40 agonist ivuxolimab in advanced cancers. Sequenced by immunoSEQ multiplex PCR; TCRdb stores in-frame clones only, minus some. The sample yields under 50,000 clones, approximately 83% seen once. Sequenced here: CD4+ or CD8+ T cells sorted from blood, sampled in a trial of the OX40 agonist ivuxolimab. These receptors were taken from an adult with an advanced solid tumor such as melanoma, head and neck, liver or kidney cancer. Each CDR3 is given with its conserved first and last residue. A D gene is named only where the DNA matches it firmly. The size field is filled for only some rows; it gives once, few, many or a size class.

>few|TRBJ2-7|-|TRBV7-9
CASSSLNRAVYEQYF
TGTGCCAGCAGCTCCTTGAACAGGGCCGTCTACGAGCAGTACTTC
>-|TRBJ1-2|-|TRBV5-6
CASSDVNPGGHWGYTF
TGTGCCAGCAGCGACGTAAATCCCGGGGGGCATTGGGGCTACACCTTC
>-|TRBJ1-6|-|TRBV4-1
CASSQESTGHTYNSPLHF
TGCGCCAGCAGCCAAGAGTCTACGGGACACACCTATAATTCACCCCTCCACTTT
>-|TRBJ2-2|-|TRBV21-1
CASSKRTSGRTGELFF
TGTGCCAGCAGCAAGAGGACTAGCGGGAGGACCGGGGAGCTGTTTTTT
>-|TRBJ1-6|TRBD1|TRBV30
CAGIAGGGSFNSPLHF
TGTGCCGGAATTGCAGGGGGGGGCAGTTTTAACTCACCCCTCCACTTT
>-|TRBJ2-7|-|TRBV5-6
CASSTLGYTYEQYF
TGTGCCAGCAGCACCCTAGGGTATACCTACGAGCAGTACTTC
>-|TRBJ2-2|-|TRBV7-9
CASSFWLGTGELFF
TGTGCCAGCAGCTTTTGGCTGGGAACCGGGGAGCTGTTTTTT
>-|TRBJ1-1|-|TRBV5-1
CASSMTANTEAFF
TGCGCCAGCAGCATGACAGCGAACACTGAAGCTTTCTTT
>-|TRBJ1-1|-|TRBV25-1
CASSEFVGNTEAFF
TGTGCCAGCAGTGAATTTGTGGGGAACACTGAAGCTTTCTTT
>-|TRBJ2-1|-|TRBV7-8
CASSLAEQGGNEQFF
TGTGCCAGCAGCTTAGCGGAACAGGGGGGGAATGAGCAGTTCTTC
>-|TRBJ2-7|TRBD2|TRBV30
CAWSVPGRALNEQYF
TGTGCCTGGAGTGTACCCGGGAGGGCCCTCAACGAGCAGTACTTC
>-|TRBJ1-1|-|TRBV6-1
CASSEFKGNTEAFF
TGTGCCAGCAGTGAATTTAAGGGGAACACTGAAGCTTTCTTT
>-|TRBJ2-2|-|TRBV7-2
CASSRLPNTGELFF
TGTGCCAGCAGCCGTCTTCCGAACACCGGGGAGCTGTTTTTT
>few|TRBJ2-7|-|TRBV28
CASSSGFGSSYEQYF
TGTGCCAGCAGTTCCGGATTCGGCAGCTCCTACGAGCAGTACTTC
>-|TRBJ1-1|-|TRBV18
CASSPGTDMHTEAFF
TGTGCCAGCTCACCTGGCACAGACATGCACACTGAAGCTTTCTTT
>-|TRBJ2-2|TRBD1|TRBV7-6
CASSPRTGGGAGELFF
TGTGCCAGCAGCCCCCGGACAGGGGGAGGCGCCGGGGAGCTGTTTTTT
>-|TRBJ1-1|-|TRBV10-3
CAISESRGTGEAFF
TGTGCCATCAGTGAGTCGCGAGGCACGGGTGAAGCTTTCTTT
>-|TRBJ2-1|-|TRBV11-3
CASSLARINNEQFF
TGTGCCAGCAGCTTAGCGCGGATAAACAATGAGCAGTTCTTC
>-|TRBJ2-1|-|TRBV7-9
CASSPVVQFF
TGTGCCAGCAGCCCAGTGGTGCAGTTCTTC
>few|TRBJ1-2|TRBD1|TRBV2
CASNRQGGDYGYTF
TGTGCCAGCAATAGACAGGGAGGAGACTATGGCTACACCTTC
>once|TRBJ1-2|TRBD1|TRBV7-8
CASSLGTGTYGYTF
TGTGCCAGCAGCTTAGGGACAGGGACCTATGGCTACACCTTC
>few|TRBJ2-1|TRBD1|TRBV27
CASRARGRNEQFF
TGTGCCAGCAGGGCTAGGGGGCGCAATGAGCAGTTCTTC
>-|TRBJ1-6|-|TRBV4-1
CASSEGRGFSYNSPLHF
TGCGCCAGCAGCGAAGGGAGGGGATTCTCCTATAATTCACCCCTCCACTTT
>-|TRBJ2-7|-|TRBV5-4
CASSLSQSGHEQYF
TGTGCCAGCAGCTTATCACAGTCCGGACACGAGCAGTACTTC
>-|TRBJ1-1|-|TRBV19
CASSISAGGPEAFF
TGTGCCAGTAGTATATCTGCAGGAGGCCCTGAAGCTTTCTTT
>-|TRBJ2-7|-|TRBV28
CASSSPEGTRVEQYF
TGTGCCAGCAGCTCACCGGAAGGGACGAGAGTAGAGCAGTACTTC
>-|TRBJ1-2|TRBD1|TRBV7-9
CASSPGQGNYGYTF
TGTGCCAGCAGCCCCGGACAGGGGAACTATGGCTACACCTTC
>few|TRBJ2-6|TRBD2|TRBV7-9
CASSRSIQRGAGANVLTF
TGTGCCAGCAGCCGTTCAATTCAACGGGGGGCTGGGGCCAACGTCCTGACTTTC
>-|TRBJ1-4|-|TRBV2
CASTRTGATNEKLFF
TGTGCCAGCACCCGCACAGGTGCAACTAATGAAAAACTGTTTTTT
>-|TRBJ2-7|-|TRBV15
CATSRDGGRLRELTYEQYF
TGTGCCACCAGCAGAGACGGAGGACGGTTGAGGGAGCTCACCTACGAGCAGTACTTC
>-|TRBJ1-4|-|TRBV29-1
CSVRSGEEKLFF
TGCAGCGTTAGGTCAGGGGAGGAAAAACTGTTTTTT
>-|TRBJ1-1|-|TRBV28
CASSLKNTEAFF
TGTGCCAGCAGTTTAAAGAACACTGAAGCTTTCTTT
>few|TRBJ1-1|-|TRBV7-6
CASSLAGWGANTEAFF
TGTGCCAGCAGCTTAGCGGGATGGGGGGCGAACACTGAAGCTTTCTTT
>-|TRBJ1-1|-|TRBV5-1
CASSPWTDMNTEAFF
TGCGCCAGCAGCCCCTGGACAGATATGAACACTGAAGCTTTCTTT
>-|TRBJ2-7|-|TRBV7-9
CASSLDLWTHEQYF
TGTGCCAGCAGCTTAGACCTGTGGACGCACGAGCAGTACTTC
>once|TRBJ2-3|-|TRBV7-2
CASSLDRVGGTQYF
TGTGCCAGCAGCTTAGACAGGGTTGGAGGTACGCAGTATTTT
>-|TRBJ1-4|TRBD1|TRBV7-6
CASSLRDSSSEKLFF
TGTGCCAGCAGCCTTAGGGACAGCTCAAGTGAAAAACTGTTTTTT
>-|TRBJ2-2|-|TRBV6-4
CASRDTSVGGELFF
TGTGCCAGCAGGGATACGAGCGTGGGCGGGGAGCTGTTTTTT
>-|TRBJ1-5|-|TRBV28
CASSLGANGGNQPQHF
TGTGCCAGCAGTCTCGGGGCTAACGGGGGCAATCAGCCCCAGCATTTT
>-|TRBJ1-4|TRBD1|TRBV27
CASSLYRDSNEKLFF
TGTGCCAGCAGTCTTTACCGGGACAGTAATGAAAAACTGTTTTTT
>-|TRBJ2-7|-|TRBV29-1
CSVVTSLGAYYEQYF
TGCAGCGTAGTGACCTCCCTGGGAGCCTATTATGAGCAGTACTTC
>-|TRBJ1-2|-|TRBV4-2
CASSRLEADSNYGYTF
TGTGCCAGCAGCCGGTTGGAGGCAGACTCTAACTATGGCTACACCTTC
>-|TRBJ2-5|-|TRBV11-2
CASSFEGQETQYF
TGTGCCAGCAGCTTCGAGGGGCAAGAGACCCAGTACTTC
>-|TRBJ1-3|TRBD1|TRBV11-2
CASSPTGDDTIYF
TGTGCCAGCAGCCCGACAGGGGACGACACCATATATTTT
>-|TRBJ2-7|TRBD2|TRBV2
CASSEAASGSYEQYF
TGTGCCAGCAGTGAAGCGGCTAGCGGGAGCTACGAGCAGTACTTC
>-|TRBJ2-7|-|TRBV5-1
CASSLGRLSYEQYF
TGCGCCAGCAGCTTGGGAAGACTCTCCTACGAGCAGTACTTC
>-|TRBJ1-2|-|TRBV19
CASSRTVRGREDYGYTF
TGTGCCAGTAGTAGAACGGTCCGGGGGCGAGAGGACTATGGCTACACCTTC
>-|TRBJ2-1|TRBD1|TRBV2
CASSVGQGHYNEQFF
TGTGCCAGCAGTGTCGGACAGGGTCACTACAATGAGCAGTTCTTC
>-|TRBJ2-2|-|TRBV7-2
CASSLGFLPGELFF
TGTGCCAGCAGCTTAGGGTTTCTTCCCGGGGAGCTGTTTTTT
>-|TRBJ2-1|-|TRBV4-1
CASSQDEGERNEQFF
TGCGCCAGCAGCCAAGACGAGGGAGAAAGAAATGAGCAGTTCTTC
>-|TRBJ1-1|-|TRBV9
CASSAWTEGEAFF
TGTGCCAGCAGCGCCTGGACAGAGGGTGAAGCTTTCTTT
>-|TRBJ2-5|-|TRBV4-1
CASSQPLGPEGETQYF
TGCGCCAGCAGCCAACCCTTGGGCCCAGAGGGAGAGACCCAGTACTTC
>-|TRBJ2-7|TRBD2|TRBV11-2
CASSFGWTSGSSYEQYF
TGTGCCAGCAGCTTCGGTTGGACTAGCGGGAGCTCCTACGAGCAGTACTTC
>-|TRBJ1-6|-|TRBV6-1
CASSGLLSSYNSPLHF
TGTGCCAGCAGTGGGCTATTAAGCTCCTATAATTCACCCCTCCACTTT
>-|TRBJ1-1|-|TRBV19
CASSMVGNTEAFF
TGTGCCAGTAGTATGGTAGGGAACACTGAAGCTTTCTTT
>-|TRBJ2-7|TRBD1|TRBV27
CASSLSWDRVRKQYF
TGTGCCAGCAGTTTATCGTGGGACAGGGTCCGCAAGCAGTACTTC